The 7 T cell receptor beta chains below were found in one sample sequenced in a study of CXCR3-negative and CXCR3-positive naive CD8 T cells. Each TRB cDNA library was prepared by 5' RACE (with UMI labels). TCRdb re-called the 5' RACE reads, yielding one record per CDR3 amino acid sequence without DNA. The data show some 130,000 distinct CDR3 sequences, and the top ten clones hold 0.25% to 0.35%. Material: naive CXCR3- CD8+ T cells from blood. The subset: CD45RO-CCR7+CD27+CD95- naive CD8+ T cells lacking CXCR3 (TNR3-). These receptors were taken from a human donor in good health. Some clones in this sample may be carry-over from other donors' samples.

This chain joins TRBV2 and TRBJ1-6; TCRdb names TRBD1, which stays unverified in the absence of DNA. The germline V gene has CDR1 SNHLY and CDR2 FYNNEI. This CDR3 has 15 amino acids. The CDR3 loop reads CASSGGGQGISPLHF.

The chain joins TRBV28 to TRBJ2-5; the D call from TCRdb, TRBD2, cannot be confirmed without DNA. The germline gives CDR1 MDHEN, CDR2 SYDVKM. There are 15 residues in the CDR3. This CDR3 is CASRTQRGAKETQYF.

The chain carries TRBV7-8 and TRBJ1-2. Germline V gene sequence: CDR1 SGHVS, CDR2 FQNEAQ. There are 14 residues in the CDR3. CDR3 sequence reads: CASSPHIGDYGYTF.

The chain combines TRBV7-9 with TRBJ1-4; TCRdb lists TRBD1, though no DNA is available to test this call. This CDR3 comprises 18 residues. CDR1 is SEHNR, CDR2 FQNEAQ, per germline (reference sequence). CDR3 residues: CASSLAGPGLLWNEKLFF.

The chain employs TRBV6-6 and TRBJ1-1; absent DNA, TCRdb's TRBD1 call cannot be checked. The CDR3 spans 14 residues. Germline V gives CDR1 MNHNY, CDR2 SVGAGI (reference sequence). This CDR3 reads CASSKTGVYTEAFF.

CDR3 sequence reads: CASSSTGEQFF. V gene TRBV12-3 or TRBV12-4 combines with J gene TRBJ2-1; TCRdb reports TRBD1, a call that lacks DNA to check it against. The CDR3 has 11 amino acids.

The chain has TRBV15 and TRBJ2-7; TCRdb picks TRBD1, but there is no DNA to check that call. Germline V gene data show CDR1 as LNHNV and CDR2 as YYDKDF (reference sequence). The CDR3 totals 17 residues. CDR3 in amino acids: CATSGRPVGGSSYEQYF.